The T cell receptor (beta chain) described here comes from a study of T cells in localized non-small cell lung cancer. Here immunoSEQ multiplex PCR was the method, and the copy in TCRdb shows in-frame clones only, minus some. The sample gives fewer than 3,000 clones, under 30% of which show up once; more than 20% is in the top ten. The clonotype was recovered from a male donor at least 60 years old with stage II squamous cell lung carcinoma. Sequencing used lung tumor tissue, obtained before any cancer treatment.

CDR3 sequence: CATRERGRGADTQYF. In DNA, the CDR3 is TGTGCCACCCGAGAGCGCGGGAGAGGCGCAGATACGCAGTATTTT. V gene TRBV6-8 combines with J gene TRBJ2-3; TRBD2 matches 7 bases. The junction had 14 bases not matched to a gene; V was cut back by 10 bases and J by 4 bases. Germline V gene data show CDR1 as MNHGY and CDR2 as SAAAGT. The CDR3 covers 15 residues.